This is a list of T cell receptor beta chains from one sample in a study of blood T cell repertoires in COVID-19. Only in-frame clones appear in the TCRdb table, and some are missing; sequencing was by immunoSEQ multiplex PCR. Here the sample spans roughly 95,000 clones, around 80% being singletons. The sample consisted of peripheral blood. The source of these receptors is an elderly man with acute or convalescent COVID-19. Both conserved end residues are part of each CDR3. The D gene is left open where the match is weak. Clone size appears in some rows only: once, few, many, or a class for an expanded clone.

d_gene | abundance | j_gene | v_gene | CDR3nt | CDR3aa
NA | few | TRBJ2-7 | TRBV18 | TGTGCCAGCTCACCGGACAGAACCTACGAGCAGTACTTC | CASSPDRTYEQYF
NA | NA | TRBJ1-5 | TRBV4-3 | TGCGCCAGCAGCCAAGACGTTTCGTGGGCTCAGCCCCAGCATTTT | CASSQDVSWAQPQHF
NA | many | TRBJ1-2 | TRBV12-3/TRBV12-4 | TGTGCCAGCAGCCCGGTGGGGGCCGATGGCTACACCTTC | CASSPVGADGYTF
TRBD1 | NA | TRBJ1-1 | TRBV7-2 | TGTGCCAGCAGCACCTACAGGGGCACTGAAGCTTTCTTT | CASSTYRGTEAFF
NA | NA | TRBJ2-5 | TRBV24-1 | TGTGCCACCAGTGGGGCGGGGAGGCAAGAGACCCAGTACTTC | CATSGAGRQETQYF
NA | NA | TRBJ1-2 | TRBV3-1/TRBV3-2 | TGTGCCAGCAGCCGAGACAGGAACTATGGCTACACCTTC | CASSRDRNYGYTF
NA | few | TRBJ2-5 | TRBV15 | TGTGCCACCAGCCCGGGGGAAGAGACCCAGTACTTC | CATSPGEETQYF
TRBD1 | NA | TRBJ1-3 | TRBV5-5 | TGTGCCAGCAGCCCGTGGGACAGAAGAAACACCATATATTTT | CASSPWDRRNTIYF
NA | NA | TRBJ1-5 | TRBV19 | TGTGCCAGTAGTACCGGTGGACAGAGGAGCAATCAGCCCCAGCATTTT | CASSTGGQRSNQPQHF
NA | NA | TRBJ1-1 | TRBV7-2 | TGTGCCAGCAGCTCGGGGGGGCCGGCGAGGGCTTTCTTT | CASSSGGPARAFF
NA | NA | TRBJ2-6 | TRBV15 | TGTGCCACCAGCAGAAGGAGAGCCTCTGGGGCCAACGTCCTGACTTTC | CATSRRRASGANVLTF
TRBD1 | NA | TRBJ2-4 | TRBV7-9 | TGTGCCAGCACCTCACCGACAGGGGAAAACATTCAGTACTTC | CASTSPTGENIQYF
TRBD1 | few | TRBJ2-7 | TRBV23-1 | TGCGCCAGCCTCCCGACAGGGGGCGCTGGCGACGAGCAGTACTTC | CASLPTGGAGDEQYF
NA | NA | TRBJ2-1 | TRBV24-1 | TGTGCCACCAGTGCTTACAATGAGCAGTTCTTC | CATSAYNEQFF
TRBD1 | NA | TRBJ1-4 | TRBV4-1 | TGCGCCAGCAGCGACTTATCGGGAAACAGGGGGCGAGGGGAAAAACTGTTTTTT | CASSDLSGNRGRGEKLFF
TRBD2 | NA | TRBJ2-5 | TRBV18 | TGTGCCAGCTCACCATTGCTAGCGGGAGGACAAGAGACCCAGTACTTC | CASSPLLAGGQETQYF
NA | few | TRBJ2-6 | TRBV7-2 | TGTGCCAGCAGCTTAGTTGGTGGCAGGCATGGGGCCAACGTCCTGACTTTC | CASSLVGGRHGANVLTF
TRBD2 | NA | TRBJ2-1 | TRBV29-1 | TGCAGCGCCCCTGCTAGCGGGAGGTTGGGTGAGCAGTTCTTC | CSAPASGRLGEQFF
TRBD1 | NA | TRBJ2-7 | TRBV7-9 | TGTGCCAGCAGCTTAGGGGACAGGGGTTACGAGCAGTACTTC | CASSLGDRGYEQYF
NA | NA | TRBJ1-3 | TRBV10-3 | TGTGCCATTCAGGGATACGGAAACACCATATATTTT | CAIQGYGNTIYF
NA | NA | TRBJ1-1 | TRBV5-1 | TGCGCCAGCAGCTTGGGCCACTCCGAGGCTGAAGCTTTCTTT | CASSLGHSEAEAFF
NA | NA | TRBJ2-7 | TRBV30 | TGTGCCTGGAGTGCATTGAGGAAAGGGGGCGAGCAGTACTTC | CAWSALRKGGEQYF
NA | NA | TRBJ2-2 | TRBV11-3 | TGTGCCAGCAGCGGACAGAACACCGGGGAGCTGTTTTTT | CASSGQNTGELFF
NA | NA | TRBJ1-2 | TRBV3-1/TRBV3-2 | TGTGCCAGCAGCCAAGTGGGGGGGCAGGGCTATGGCTACACCTTC | CASSQVGGQGYGYTF
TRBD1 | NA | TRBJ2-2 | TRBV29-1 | TGCAGCGCTACGACAGGGGGCTACACCGGGGAGCTGTTTTTT | CSATTGGYTGELFF
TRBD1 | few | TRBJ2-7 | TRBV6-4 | TGTGCCAGCAGCGAGAGACAGGGATACGAGCAGTACTTC | CASSERQGYEQYF
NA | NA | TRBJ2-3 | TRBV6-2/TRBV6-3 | TGTGCCAGCAGACCTACTAGAAGAGAGGCCCATACGCAGTATTTT | CASRPTRREAHTQYF